The source of this TCR beta chain is a study of CD8 T cells in Susac syndrome (dated by TCRdb to the late 2010s). With regard to the full study: Of the Susac syndrome patients who were sequenced, eight were in clinical remission while 5 or 6 had clinically active disease. At the time of blood withdrawal, Susac syndrome patients were either therapy-naive, taking corticosteroids (with some also receiving IVIg), or on IVIg alone. Repertoire sequencing was used to test whether CD8+ T cell activation and differentiation in Susac syndrome was antigen driven. The clonality of the CD8+ T cell repertoire was compared across about a dozen healthy donors, around 14 Susac syndrome patients and under 17 multiple sclerosis patients.

Points on this clonotype: Its binding antigen is unknown. No much larger clone is present one base from it, and per-base qualities are unavailable.

Broader findings and caveats from the paper: Sixteen and five Susac-specific public clones were found in the total CD8+ and CD8+ TEMRA repertoires, respectively. Clonal expansion was observed in Susac syndrome CD8+ repertoires, with the highest expansion in CD8+ TEMRA cells and greater expansion in clinically active than in remitting patients. The number of individuals in the TCR sequencing and HLA analysis was recognized as being relatively small.

RNA was extracted with the RNeasy kit and about 0.45 to 1 ug was reverse transcribed using random hexamers. The immunoSEQ multiplex PCR assay, covering 54 Vbeta and 13 Jbeta segments, was used to amplify TCR beta CDR3 regions. Bias from PCR amplification was corrected by using a synthetic template baseline for primer optimization and for computational correction. The authors' analysis ran thus. Reads were annotated to V, D and J genes per IMGT and analyzed with immunoSEQ Analyzer, keeping only productive sequences. Clonality was calculated as one minus the Shannon entropy normalized by log2 of the number of productive unique sequences. For each patient and control, public and private clones were evaluated within the 100 most prevalent clones. A clone was defined as Susac-specific if it was absent from the healthy and MS cohorts, from more than 850 published viral clones and from other ImmuneACCESS disease sequences. TCRdb ran its own pipeline on the public reads, namely fastp trimming at Q25 and MiXCR clone calling, and kept in-frame beta chains. One record per CDR3 amino acid sequence lists the most common genes and DNA. The authors' filters were not applied to this entry. The sample table holds fewer than 150,000 distinct CDR3 sequences, of which around 93% were seen once. 0.18% of the sample rests with the top ten.

Peripheral blood CD8+ and CD4+ T cells from healthy donors, Susac syndrome patients and multiple sclerosis patients were profiled by high-throughput TCR beta sequencing. The Susac syndrome patients fulfilled recently defined diagnostic criteria for definite or probable disease. CD8+ TEMRA cells were enriched by FACS, while bulk CD8+ and CD4+ T cells were purified by magnetic negative isolation. Blood was collected in EDTA tubes and processed within 24 hours, with PBMCs isolated through density gradient centrifugation. PBMCs intended for TCR sequencing were cryopreserved in liquid nitrogen and were subsequently thawed in a 37 degrees C water bath. The sorted or isolated CD4+, CD8+ and CD8+ TEMRA cells had a purity of 90% or higher. From the cysteine up to the phenylalanine, the CDR3 has a length of 11 residues. Only CDR3 DNA remains: 33 bases, in frame from the first base. Per the germline V gene (reference sequence), SGHNT is the CDR1 and YYREEE is the CDR2.

Specimen: CD8+ T cells from PBMCs. The sequence derives from a human donor with Susac syndrome. This sequence uses TRBV5-4 and TRBJ2-1; the D gene identity is not certain. Here the CDR3 is given as CVVGWLDEQFF. The DNA sequence is given as TGTGTCGTCGGCTGGCTGGATGAGCAGTTCTTC. With the rest looked up from the reference TRBV5-4 and TRBJ2-1 genes rather than sequenced, the full variable domain is ETGVTQSPTHLIKTRGQQVTLRCSSQSGHNTVSWYQQALGQGPQFIFQYYREEENGRGNFPPRFSGLQFPNYSSELNVNALELDDSALYLCVVGWLDEQFFGPGTRLTVL.